This T cell receptor beta chain came from a study of T cell responses to AZD1222 COVID-19 vaccine. Study-level results: Unmutated variant regions reportedly attract nearly half of all spike-specific TCRs. With dominance at 160-218 and 743-854, vaccine-associated CD4 TCRs spanned spike. Sampled repertoires all dated from after the peak T cell response.

Measured with immunoSEQ multiplex PCR; TCRdb has only the in-frame clones, and not every one. The sample yields some 18,000 clones, 80% to 90% seen once. This CDR3 region has 12 residues. Trimming removed 3 bases from V and 0 bases from J, with 0 bases in between. A word on this clone: Its antigen is unknown.

The source was peripheral blood, collected 28 days after the second AZD1222 dose. This receptor was identified in an adult who received the AZD1222 COVID-19 vaccine. The chain joins TRBV12-3 or TRBV12-4 to TRBJ1-3; D unclear. The CDR3 DNA reads as TGTGCCAGCAGTTTCTCTGGAAACACCATATATTTT. This translates into CASSFSGNTIYF.